The following is a T cell receptor (beta chain) sequence with its context. Its matching antigen is unknown. Per sorted-subset replicate PCR, input was approximately 200 ng DNA, representing 30,000 or so T cell genomes. The repertoire was sequenced with immunoSEQ multiplex PCR; TCRdb's copy has only in-frame clones and lacks some. The table shows about 2 million clones, with just under 95% occurring only once. These data come from a study of shared clonotypes between healthy human individuals. The naive CD8 subset, CD45RO-negative cells positively selected for CCR7, excluded terminally differentiated effector memory CD45RA+ cells. Adults of Caucasian background living in Nashville, Tennessee made up all donors. Findings of the study overall: Naive subsets generally exceeded memory subsets in estimated richness. The represented genetic and exposure-history diversity was limited by the small number of donors.

The specimen was naive CD8+ T cells sorted from blood. This sequence was found in a young man in good health.

CDR3 coding DNA: TGTGCCAGCAGTTACGGGGACATCCGCGAGCAGTACTTC. This gives the protein CASSYGDIREQYF. The rearrangement joins TRBV9 to TRBJ2-7; maybe TRBD1 (6 bases). CDR1 and CDR2 from the germline V gene are SGDLS and YYNGEE. Trimming removed 5 bases at V and 6 bases at J, with 15 bases between. This CDR3 has 13 residues.